The 6 T cell receptor beta chains presented below share a single source sample, sequenced in a study of CD8 T cells in Susac syndrome. Reverse transcription used roughly 0.5 to 1 ug RNA and random hexamers. TCRdb fed the immunoSEQ multiplex PCR reads into MiXCR, producing one record per CDR3 protein. The table includes roughly 100,000 distinct CDR3 sequences, less than 95% detected once. The sequenced sample consisted of CD8+ T cells from PBMCs. The receptors shown here come from a human donor with Susac syndrome.

The chain combines TRBV9 with TRBJ1-2; tentatively, D is TRBD1 (6 bases). V was clipped by 6 bases and J by 3 bases, with 15 bases between them. This CDR3 region has 14 residues. Germline values: CDR1 SGDLS, CDR2 YYNGEE. The CDR3 DNA reads TGTGCCAGCACTCTTTCACAGGGAGACTATGGCTACACCTTC. Protein sequence: CASTLSQGDYGYTF.

The chain recombines TRBV13 with TRBJ2-1; 12 bases map to TRBD2. Germline assignment: CDR1 PRHDT and CDR2 FYEKMQ (reference sequence). The CDR3 contains 16 residues. Trimming at V came to 2 bases and at J to 7 bases, leaving 6 bases not matched to a gene. CDR3 sequence (DNA): TGTGCCAGCAGCTTAAGAACGGGACTAGCGGGTAATGAGCAGTTCTTC. Its protein product is CASSLRTGLAGNEQFF.

This chain links TRBV27 with TRBJ2-5; no definite D call. The CDR3 runs 13 residues. The germline V gene encodes CDR1 MNHEY and CDR2 SMNVEV (reference sequence). The V and J ends lost 3 bases and 2 bases respectively, with 7 bases between them. CDR3 sequence reads: CASSLIQQETQYF. The CDR3 DNA follows: TGTGCCAGCAGTTTGATACAGCAAGAGACCCAGTACTTC.

This clonotype was recorded once. The chain employs TRBV6-2 or TRBV6-3 and TRBJ2-3; D uncertain. V was pared by 2 bases and J by 0 bases, with 6 bases between. The germline V gene has CDR1 MNHEY and CDR2 SVGEGT. The CDR3 has 14 residues. In nucleotides, the CDR3 is TGTGCCAGCAGTTACATGTCTAGCACAGATACGCAGTATTTT. Residues: CASSYMSSTDTQYF.

The table lists this clonotype with a count of one. This chain connects TRBV9 to TRBJ2-3; tentatively, D is TRBD2 (5 bases). Looked up from germline, CDR1 is SGDLS and CDR2 is YYNGEE. V shed 3 bases and J shed 0 bases, with 11 bases lying between them. The CDR3 runs 15 residues. The CDR3 sequence: CASSAGEISTDTQYF. Here the CDR3 DNA reads TGTGCCAGCAGCGCCGGGGAGATTAGCACAGATACGCAGTATTTT.

This chain connects TRBV6-2 or TRBV6-3 to TRBJ1-1, with D perhaps matching TRBD1 (6 bases). Germline values: CDR1 MNHEY, CDR2 SVGEGT. The CDR3 contains 12 residues. V gave up 4 bases and J gave up 11 bases, with 14 bases separating them. CDR3 amino acids: CASSFGTSEAFF. CDR3 sequence (DNA): TGTGCCAGCAGTTTTGGGACATCCGAGGCTTTCTTT.